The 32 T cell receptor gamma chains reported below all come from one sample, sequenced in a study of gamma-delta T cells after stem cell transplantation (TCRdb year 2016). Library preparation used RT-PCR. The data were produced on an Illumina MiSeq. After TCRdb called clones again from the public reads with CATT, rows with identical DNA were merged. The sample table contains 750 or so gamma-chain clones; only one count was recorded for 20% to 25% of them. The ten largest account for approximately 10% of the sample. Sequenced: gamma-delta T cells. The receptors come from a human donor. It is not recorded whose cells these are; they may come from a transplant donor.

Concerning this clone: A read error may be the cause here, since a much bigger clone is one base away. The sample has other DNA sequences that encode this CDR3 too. The CDR3 DNA reads as TGTGCTACCTGGGACGGGCCAATAGAAGGTAGTGATTGGATCAAGACGTTT. This gives the protein CATWDGPIEGSDWIKTF. This rearrangement joins TRGV2 to TRGJP2. The germline V gene encodes CDR1 EGSNGY and CDR2 YDSYNSKV. The length of the CDR3 is 17 residues.

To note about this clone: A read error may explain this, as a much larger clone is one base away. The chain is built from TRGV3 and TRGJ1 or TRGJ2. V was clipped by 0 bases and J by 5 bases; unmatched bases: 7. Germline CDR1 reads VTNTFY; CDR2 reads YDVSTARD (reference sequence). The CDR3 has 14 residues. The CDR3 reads CATWDRRRDYKKLF. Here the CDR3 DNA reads TGTGCCACCTGGGACAGGCGTAGGGATTATAAGAAACTCTTT.

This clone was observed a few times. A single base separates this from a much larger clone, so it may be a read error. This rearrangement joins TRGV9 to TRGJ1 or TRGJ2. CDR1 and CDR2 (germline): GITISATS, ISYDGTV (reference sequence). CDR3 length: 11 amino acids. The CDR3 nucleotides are TGTGCCTTGTGGGGATGTGATAAGGAACTCTTT. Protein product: CALWGCDKELF.

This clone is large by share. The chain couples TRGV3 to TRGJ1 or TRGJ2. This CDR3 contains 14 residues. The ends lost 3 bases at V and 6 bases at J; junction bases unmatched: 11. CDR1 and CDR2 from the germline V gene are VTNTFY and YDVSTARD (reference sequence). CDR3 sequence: CATWDEKWGYKKLF. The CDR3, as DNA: TGTGCCACCTGGGACGAGAAGTGGGGTTATAAGAAACTCTTT.

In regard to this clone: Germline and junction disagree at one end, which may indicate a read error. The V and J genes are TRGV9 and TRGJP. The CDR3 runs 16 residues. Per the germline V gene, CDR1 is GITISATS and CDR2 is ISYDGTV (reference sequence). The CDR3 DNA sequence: TGTGCCTTGTGGAAGGAGGGAGAGCTGGGCAAAAAAATCAAGGTATTT. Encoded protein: CALWKEGELGKKIKVF.

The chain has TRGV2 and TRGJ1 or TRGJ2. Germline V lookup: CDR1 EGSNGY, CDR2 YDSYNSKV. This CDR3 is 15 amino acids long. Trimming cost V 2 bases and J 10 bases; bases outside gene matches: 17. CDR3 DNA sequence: TGTGCCACCTGGGACGCCCACGGGGATTATGAGAAGAAACTCTTT. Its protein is CATWDAHGDYEKKLF.

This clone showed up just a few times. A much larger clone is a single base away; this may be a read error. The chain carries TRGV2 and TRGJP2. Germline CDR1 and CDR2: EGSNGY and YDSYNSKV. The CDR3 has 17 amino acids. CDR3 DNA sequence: TGTGCCACCTGGAACGGGCAATTTGGTCGTAGTGATTGGATCAAGACGTTT. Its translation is CATWNGQFGRSDWIKTF.

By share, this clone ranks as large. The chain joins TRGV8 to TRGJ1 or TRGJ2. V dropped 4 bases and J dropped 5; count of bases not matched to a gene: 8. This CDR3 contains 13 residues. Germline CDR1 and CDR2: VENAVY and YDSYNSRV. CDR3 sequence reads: CATWERGHYKKLF. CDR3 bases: TGTGCCACCTGGGAGAGAGGGCATTATAAGAAACTCTTT.

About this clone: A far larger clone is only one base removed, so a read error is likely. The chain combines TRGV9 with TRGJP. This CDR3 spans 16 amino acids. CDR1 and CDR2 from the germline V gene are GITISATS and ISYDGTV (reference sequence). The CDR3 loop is CALREVQELGKKIKVF. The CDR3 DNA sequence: TGTGCCTTGCGGGAGGTGCAAGAGTTGGGCAAAAAAATCAAGGTATTT.

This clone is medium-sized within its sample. The CDR3 DNA is TGTGCCACCTGGGATGGGCGGGGTTATAAGAAACTCTTT. This sequence encodes CATWDGRGYKKLF. The rearrangement links TRGV4 to TRGJ1 or TRGJ2. CDR3 length: 13 residues. V was pared by 0 bases and J by 6 bases, with 5 bases of the junction left unmatched. Germline CDR1 reads EGSTGY; CDR2 reads YDSYTSSV.

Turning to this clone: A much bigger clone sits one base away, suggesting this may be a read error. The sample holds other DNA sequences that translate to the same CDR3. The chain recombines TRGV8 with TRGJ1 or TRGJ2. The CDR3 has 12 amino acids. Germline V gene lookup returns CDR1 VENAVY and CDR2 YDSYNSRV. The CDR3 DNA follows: TGTGCCACCTGGGAAGAGGATTATAAGAAACTCTTC. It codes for CATWEEDYKKLF.

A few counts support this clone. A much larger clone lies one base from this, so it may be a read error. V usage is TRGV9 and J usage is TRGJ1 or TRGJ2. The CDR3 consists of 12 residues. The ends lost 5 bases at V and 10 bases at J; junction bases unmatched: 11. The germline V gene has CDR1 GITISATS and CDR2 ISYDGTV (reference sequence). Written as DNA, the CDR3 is TGTGCCTTGTGGGTCACCGTAGACAAGAAACTCTTT. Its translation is CALWVTVDKKLF.

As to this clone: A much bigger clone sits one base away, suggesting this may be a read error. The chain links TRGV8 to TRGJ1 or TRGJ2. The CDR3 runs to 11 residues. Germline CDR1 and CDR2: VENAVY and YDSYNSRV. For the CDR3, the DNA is TGTGCCACCCGGAATCATTATAAGAAACTCTTT. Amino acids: CATRNHYKKLF.

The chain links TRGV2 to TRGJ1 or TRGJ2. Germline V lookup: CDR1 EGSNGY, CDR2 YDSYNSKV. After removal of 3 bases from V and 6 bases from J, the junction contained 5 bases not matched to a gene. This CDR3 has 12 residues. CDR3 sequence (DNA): TGTGCCACCTGGGACAGGCCTTATAAGAAACTCTTT. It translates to CATWDRPYKKLF.

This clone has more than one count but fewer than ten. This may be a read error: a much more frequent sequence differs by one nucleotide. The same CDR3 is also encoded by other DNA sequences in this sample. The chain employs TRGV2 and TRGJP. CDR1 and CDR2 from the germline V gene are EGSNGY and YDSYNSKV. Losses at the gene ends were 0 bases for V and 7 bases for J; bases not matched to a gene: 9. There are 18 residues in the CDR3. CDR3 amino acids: CATWDGPLGELGKKIKVF. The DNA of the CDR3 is TGTGCCACCTGGGACGGGCCATTAGGGGAGTTGGGCAAAAAAATCAAGGTATTT.

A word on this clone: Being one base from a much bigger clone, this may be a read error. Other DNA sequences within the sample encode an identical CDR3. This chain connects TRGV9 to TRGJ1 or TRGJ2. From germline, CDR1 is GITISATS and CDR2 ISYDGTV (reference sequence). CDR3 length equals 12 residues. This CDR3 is CALWEAYYKKLF. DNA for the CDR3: TGTGCCCTGTGGGAGGCCTATTATAAGAAACTCTTT.

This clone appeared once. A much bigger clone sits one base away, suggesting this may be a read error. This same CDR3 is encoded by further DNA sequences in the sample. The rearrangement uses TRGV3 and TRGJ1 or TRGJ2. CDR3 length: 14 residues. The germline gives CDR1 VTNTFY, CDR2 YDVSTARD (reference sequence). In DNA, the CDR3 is TGTGCCACCTGGGACAGGCGGTCTCGTTATAAAAAACTCTTT. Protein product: CATWDRRSRYKKLF.

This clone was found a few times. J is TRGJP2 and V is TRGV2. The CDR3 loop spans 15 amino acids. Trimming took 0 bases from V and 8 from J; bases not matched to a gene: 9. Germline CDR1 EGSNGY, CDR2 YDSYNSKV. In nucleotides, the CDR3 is TGTGCCACCTGGGACGGGCTGGGAAGCGATTGGATCAAGACGTTT. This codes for CATWDGLGSDWIKTF.

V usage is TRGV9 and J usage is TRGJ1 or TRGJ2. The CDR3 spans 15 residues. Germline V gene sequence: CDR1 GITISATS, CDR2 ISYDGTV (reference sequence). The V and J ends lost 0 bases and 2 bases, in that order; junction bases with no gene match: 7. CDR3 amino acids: CALWEVLNYYYKKLF. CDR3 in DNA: TGTGCCTTGTGGGAGGTGCTAAACTATTATTATAAGAAACTCTTT.

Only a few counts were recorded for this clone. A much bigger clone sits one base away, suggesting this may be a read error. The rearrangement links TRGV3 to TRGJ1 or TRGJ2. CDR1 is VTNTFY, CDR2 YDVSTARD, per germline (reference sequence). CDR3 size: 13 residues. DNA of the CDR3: TGTGCCGCCTGGGGGGATACAGTCCAGAAGAAACTCTTT. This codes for CAAWGDTVQKKLF.

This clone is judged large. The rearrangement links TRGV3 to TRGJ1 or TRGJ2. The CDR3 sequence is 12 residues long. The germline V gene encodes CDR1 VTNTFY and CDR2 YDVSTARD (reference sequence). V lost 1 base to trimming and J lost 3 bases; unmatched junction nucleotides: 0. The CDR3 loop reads CATWDSYYKKLF. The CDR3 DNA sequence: TGTGCCACCTGGGACAGTTATTATAAGAAACTCTTT.

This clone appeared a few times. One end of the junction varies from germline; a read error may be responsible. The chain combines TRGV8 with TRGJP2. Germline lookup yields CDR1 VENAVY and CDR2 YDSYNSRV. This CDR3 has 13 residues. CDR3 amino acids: CATWDYGDWTKTF. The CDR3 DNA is TGTGCCACCTGGGATTATGGTGATTGGACCAAGACGTTT.

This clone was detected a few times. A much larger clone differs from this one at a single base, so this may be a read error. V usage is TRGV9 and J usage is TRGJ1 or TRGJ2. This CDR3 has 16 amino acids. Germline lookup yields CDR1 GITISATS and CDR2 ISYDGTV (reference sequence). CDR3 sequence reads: CALWEVKFMNYYKKLF. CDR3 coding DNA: TGTGCCTTGTGGGAGGTGAAATTTATGAATTATTATAAGAAGCTCTTT.

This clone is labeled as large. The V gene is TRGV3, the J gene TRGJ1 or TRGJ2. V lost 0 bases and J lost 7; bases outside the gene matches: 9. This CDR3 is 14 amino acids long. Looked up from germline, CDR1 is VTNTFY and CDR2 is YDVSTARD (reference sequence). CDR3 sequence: CATWDRQRGYKKLF. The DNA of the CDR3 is TGTGCCACCTGGGACAGGCAGAGGGGATATAAGAAACTCTTT.

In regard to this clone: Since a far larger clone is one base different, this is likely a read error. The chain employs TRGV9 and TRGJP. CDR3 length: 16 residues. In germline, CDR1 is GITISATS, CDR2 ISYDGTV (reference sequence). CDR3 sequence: CALWEVQELDKKIKVF. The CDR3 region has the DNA TGTGCCTTGTGGGAGGTGCAAGAGTTGGACAAAAAAATCAAGGTATTT.

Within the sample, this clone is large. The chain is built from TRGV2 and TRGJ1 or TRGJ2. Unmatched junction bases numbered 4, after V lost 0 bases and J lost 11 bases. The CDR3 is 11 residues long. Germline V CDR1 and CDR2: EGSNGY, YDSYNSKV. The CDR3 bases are TGTGCCACCTGGGACGGGCCACAGAAACTCTTT. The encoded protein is CATWDGPQKLF.

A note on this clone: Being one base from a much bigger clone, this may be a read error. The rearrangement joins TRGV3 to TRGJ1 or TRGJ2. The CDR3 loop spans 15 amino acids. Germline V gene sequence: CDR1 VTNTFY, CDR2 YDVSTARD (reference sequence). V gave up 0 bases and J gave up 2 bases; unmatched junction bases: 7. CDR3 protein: CATWDRWVDYYKKLF. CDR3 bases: TGTGCCACCTGGGACAGGTGGGTGGATTATTATAAGAAACTCTTT.

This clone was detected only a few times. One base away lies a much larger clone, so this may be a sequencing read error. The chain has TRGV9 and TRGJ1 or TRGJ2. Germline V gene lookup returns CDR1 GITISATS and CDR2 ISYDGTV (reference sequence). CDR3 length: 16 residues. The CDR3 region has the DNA TGTGCCTTGTGGGGGGTGAAATTTATGAATTATTATAAGAAACTCTTT. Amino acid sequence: CALWGVKFMNYYKKLF.

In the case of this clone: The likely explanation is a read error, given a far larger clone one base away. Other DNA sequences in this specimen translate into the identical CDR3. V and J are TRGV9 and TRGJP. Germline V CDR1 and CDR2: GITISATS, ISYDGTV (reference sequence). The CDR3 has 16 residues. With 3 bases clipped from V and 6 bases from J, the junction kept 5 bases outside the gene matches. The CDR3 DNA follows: TGTGCCTTGTGGGAGACCACAGAGTTGGGCAAAAAAATCAAGGTATTT. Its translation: CALWETTELGKKIKVF.

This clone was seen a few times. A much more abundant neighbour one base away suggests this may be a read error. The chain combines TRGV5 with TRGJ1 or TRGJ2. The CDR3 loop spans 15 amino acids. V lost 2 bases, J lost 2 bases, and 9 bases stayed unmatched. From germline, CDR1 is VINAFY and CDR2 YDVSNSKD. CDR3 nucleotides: TGTGCCACCTGGGACATTCGGAGTTATTATTATAAGAAACTCTTT. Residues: CATWDIRSYYYKKLF.

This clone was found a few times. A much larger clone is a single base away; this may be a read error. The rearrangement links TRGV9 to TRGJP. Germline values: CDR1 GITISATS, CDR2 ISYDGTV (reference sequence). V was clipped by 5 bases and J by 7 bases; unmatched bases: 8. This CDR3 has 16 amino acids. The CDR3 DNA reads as TGTGCCTTGTGGGGGACCACCGAGTTGGGCAAAAAAATCAAGGTATTT. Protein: CALWGTTELGKKIKVF.

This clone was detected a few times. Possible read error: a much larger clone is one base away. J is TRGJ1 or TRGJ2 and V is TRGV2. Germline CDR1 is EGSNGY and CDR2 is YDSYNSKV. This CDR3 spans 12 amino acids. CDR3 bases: TGTACCACCTGGGCTACGTATTATAAGAAACTCTTT. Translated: CTTWATYYKKLF.